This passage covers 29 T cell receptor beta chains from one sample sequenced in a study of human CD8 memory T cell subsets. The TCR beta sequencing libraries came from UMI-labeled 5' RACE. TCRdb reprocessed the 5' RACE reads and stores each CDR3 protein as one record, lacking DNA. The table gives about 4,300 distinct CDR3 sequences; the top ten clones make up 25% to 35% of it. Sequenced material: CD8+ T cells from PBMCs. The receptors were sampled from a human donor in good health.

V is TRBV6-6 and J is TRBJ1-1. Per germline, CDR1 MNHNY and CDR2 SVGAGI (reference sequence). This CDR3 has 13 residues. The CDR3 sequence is CASSYSGRTEAFF.

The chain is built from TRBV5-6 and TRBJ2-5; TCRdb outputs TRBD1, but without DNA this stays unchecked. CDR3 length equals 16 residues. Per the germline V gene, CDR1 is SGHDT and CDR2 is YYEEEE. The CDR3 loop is CASSTGTGPIEETQYF.

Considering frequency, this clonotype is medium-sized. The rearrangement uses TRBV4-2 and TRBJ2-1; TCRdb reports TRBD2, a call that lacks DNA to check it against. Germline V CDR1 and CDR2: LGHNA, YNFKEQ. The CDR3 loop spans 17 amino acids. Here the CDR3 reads CASSQDTSASGRDEQFF.

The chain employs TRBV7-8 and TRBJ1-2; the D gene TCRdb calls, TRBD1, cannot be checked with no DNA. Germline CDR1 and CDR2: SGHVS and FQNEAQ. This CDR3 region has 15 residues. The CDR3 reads CASSLWGRWYYGYTF. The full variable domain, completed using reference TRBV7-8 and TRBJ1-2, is GAGVSQSPRYKVAKRGQDVALRCDPISGHVSLFWYQQALGQGPEFLTYFQNEAQLDKSGLPSDRFFAERPEGSVSTLKIQRTQQEDSAVYLCASSLWGRWYYGYTFGSGTRLTVV.

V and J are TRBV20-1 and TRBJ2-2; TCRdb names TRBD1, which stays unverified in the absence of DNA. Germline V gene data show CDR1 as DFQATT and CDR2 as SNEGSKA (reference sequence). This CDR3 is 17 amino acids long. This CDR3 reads CSARGARQGVYSGELFF.

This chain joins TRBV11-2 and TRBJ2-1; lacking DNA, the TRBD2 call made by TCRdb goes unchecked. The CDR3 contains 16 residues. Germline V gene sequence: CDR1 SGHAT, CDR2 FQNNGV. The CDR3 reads CASSLGAFGDYNEQFF.

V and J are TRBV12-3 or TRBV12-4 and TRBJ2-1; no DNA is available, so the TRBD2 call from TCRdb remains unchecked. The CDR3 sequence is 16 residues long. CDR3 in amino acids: CASSPRSSGTGDEQFF.

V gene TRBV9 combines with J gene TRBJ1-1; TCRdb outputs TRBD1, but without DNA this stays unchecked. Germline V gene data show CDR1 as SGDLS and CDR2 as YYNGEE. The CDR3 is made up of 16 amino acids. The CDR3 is CASSPMDRGMNTEAFF.

The CDR3 region is CASSTPGLAGPLSYNEQFF. The chain is built from TRBV5-6 and TRBJ2-1; as DNA is missing, the TRBD2 call by TCRdb cannot be tested. The germline V gene encodes CDR1 SGHDT and CDR2 YYEEEE. The CDR3 extends over 19 amino acids.

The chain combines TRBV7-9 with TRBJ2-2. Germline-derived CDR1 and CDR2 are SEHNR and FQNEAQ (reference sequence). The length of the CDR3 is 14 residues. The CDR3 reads CASSYRLYTGELFF.

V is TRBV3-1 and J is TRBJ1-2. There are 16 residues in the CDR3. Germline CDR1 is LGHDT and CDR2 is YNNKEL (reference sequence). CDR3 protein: CASSQDSGRANYGYTF.

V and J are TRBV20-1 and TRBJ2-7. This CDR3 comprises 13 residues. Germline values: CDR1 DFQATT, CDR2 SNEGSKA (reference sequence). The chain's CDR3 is CSAYDLTSYEQYF.

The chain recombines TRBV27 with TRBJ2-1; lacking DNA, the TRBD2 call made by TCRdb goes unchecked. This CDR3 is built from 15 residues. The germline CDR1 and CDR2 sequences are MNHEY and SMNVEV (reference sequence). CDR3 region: CASSLSSGRDNEQFF.

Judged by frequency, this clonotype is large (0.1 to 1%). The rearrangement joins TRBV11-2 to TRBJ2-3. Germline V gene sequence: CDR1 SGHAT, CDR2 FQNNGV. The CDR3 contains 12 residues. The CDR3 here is CASSYLVDTQYF.

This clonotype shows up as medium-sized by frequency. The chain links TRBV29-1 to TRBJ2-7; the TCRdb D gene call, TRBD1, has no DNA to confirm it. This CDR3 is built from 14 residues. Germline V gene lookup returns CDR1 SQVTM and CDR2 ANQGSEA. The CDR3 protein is CSVELGQNPYEQYF.

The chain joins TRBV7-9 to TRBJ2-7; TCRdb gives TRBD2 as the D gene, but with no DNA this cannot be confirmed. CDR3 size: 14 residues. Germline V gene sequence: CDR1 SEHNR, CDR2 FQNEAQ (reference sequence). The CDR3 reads CASSHSARSYEQYF. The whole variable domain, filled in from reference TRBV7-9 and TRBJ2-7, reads DTGVSQNPRHKITKRGQNVTFRCDPISEHNRLYWYRQTLGQGPEFLTYFQNEAQLEKSRLLSDRFSAERPKGSFSTLEIQRTEQGDSAMYLCASSHSARSYEQYFGPGTRLTVT.

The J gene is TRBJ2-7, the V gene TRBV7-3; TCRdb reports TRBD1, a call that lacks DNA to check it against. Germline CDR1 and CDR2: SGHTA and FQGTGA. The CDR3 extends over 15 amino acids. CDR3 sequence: CASSPGVGTGYEQYF.

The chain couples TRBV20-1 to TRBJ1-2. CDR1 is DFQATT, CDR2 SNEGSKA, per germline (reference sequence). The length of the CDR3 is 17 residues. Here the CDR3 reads CSALSGEWDLAGYGYTF.

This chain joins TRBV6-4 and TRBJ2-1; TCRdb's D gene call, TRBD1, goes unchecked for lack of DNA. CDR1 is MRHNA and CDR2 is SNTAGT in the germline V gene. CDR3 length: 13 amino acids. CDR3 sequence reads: CASSDRGHDEQFF.

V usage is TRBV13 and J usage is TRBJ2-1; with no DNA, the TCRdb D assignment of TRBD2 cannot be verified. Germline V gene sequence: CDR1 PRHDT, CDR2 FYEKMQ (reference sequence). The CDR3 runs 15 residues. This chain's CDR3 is CASSSRDSPWDEQFF.

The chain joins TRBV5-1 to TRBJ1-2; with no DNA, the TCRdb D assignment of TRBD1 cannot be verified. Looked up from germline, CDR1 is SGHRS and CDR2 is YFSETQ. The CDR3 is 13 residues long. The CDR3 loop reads CASSLDGGYGYTF.

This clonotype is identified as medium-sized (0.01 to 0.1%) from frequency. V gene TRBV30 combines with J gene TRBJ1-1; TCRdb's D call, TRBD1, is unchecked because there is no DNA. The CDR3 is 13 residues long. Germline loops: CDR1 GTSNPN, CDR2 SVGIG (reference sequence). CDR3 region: CAWSPGGATEAFF. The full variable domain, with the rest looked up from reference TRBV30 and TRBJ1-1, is SQTIHQWPATLVQPVGSPLSLECTVEGTSNPNLYWYRQAAGRGLQLLFYSVGIGQISSEVPQNLSASRPQDRQFILSSKKLLLSDSGFYLCAWSPGGATEAFFGQGTRLTVV.

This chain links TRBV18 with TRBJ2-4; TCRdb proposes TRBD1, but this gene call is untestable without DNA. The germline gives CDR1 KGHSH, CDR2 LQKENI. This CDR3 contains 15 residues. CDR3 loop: CASSLFQTGVRSQYF.

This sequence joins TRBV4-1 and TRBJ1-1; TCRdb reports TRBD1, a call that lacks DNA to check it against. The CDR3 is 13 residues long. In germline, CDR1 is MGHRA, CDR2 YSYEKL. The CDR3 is CASSQEGGTVAFF.

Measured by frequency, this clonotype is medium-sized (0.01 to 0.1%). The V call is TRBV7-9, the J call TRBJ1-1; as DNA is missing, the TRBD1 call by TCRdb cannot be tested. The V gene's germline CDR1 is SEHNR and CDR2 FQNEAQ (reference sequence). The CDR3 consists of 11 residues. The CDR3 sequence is CASSTGQGAFF. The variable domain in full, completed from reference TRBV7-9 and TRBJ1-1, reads DTGVSQNPRHKITKRGQNVTFRCDPISEHNRLYWYRQTLGQGPEFLTYFQNEAQLEKSRLLSDRFSAERPKGSFSTLEIQRTEQGDSAMYLCASSTGQGAFFGQGTRLTVV.

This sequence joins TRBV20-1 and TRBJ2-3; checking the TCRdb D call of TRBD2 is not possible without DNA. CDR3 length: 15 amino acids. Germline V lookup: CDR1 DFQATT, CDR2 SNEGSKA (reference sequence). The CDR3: CSAPTLAGGTDTQYF.

Here the CDR3 reads CASSYLSGEGTGELFF. This chain joins TRBV7-6 and TRBJ2-2; absent DNA, TCRdb's TRBD1 call cannot be checked. Germline loops: CDR1 SGHVS, CDR2 FNYEAQ. The CDR3 is 16 residues long.

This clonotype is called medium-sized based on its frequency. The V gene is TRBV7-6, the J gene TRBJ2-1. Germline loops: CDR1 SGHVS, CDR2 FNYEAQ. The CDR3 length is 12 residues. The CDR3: CASSLKESEQFF.

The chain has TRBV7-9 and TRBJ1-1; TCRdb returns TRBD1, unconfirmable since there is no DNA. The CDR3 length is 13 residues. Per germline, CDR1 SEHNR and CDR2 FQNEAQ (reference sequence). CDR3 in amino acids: CASNRGGWAEAFF.